This TCR beta chain was sequenced for a study of shared clonotypes between healthy human individuals. General study results and limits: The study found lower generation probabilities in non-shared clonotypes than in those shared by all four donors. Some naive CD4 clonotypes, 4% to 6%, turned up in common across several donors. Sorted-subset samples were not fully sequenced, rarefaction indicated.

Some clones are missing from TCRdb's copy, which holds only in-frame ones; the method was immunoSEQ multiplex PCR. The sample includes around 2.5 million clones, roughly 93% of them seen just once. To note about this clone: Its antigen is unidentified.

Germline lookup yields CDR1 LGHNA and CDR2 YNFKEQ. V shed 4 bases and J 8 bases; nucleotides not matched to a gene: 6. CDR3 size: 15 residues. Sequences were obtained from naive CD4+ T cells from PBMCs. This sample's subset: CD45RA+ positively selected. The chain employs TRBV4-2 and TRBJ2-1, with 12 bases matching TRBD2. The sequence was collected from a young man in good health. Some clones in this sample may be carry-over from other donors' samples. The CDR3 sequence is CASSRGRTSGDEQFF. The CDR3 DNA follows: TGTGCCAGCAGCCGGGGTAGGACTAGCGGGGATGAGCAGTTCTTC.